The clone carrying this T cell receptor (beta chain) was detected once. CDR1 DFQATT and CDR2 SNEGSKA come from the germline V gene (reference sequence). The CDR3 is 12 residues long. The ends were cut back, 4 bases at V and 2 bases at J, with 9 bases in the middle. The time point denotes: patch test 3, about 24 weeks after DPC sensitization. The treatment: therapeutic diphenylcyclopropenone sensitization with weekly scalp DPC. The data originate from a study of human T cells and chemical hapten exposure. MiXCR, run by TCRdb on the RACE reads, gives a single entry per CDR3 protein. The sample lists 50,000 or so distinct CDR3 sequences, approximately 9.9% occurring once.

Material: whole blood, obtained in connection with sensitization to the hapten diphenylcyclopropenone (DPC). This receptor was obtained from a woman between 40 and 50 years old with alopecia areata. Some clones in this sample may be carry-over from other donors' samples. The chain uses TRBV20-1 and TRBJ2-7; TRBD1 is a possible D gene (5 bases). CDR3 in amino acids: CSAKSGPYEQYF. Here the CDR3 DNA reads TGCAGTGCTAAATCAGGGCCCTACGAGCAGTACTTC.